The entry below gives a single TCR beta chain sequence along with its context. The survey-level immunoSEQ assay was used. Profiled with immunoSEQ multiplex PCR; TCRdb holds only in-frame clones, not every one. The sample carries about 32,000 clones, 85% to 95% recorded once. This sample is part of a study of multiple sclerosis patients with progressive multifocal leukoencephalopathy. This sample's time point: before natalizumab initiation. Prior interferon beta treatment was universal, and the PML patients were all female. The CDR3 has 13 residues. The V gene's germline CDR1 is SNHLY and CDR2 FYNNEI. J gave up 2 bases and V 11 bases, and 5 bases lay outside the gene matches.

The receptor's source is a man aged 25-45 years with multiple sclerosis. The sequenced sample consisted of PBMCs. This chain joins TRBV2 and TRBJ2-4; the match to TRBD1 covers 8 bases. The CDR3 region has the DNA TGTGCCGGTCAGGGGGCCACCAAAAACATTCAGTACTTC. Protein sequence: CAGQGATKNIQYF. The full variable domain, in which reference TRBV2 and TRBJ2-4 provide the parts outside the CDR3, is EPEVTQTPSHQVTQMGQEVILRCVPISNHLYFYWYRQILGQKVEFLVSFYNNEISEKSEIFDDQFSVERPDGSNFTLKIRSTKLEDSAMYFCAGQGATKNIQYFGAGTRLSVL.